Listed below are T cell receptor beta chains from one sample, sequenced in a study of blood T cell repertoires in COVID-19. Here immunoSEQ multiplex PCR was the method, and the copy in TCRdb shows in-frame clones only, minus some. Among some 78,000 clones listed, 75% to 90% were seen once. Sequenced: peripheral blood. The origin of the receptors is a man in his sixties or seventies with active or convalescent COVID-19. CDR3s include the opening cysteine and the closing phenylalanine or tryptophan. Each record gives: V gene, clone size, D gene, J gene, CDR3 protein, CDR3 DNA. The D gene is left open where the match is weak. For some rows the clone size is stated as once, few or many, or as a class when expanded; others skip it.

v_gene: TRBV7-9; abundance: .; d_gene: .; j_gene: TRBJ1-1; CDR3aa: CASSFHPRPPTMNTEAFF; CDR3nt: TGTGCCAGCAGCTTTCATCCCAGGCCCCCTACAATGAACACTGAAGCTTTCTTT
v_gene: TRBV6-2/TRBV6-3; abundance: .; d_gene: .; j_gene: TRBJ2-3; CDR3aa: CASSIRTPTDTQYF; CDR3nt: TGTGCCAGCAGTATCCGGACACCCACAGATACGCAGTATTTT
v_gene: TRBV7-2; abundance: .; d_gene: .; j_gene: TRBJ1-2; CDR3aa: CASSYILGRGNYGYTF; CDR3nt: TGTGCCAGCAGCTACATTTTGGGGAGAGGAAACTATGGCTACACCTTC
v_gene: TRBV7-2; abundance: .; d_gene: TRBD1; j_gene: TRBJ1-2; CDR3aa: CASSSWTGRVGGYTF; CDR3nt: TGTGCCAGCAGCTCCTGGACAGGGCGCGTAGGTGGCTACACCTTC
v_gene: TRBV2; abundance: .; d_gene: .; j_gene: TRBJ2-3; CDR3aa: CASSGQGGTDTQYF; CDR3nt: TGTGCCAGCAGTGGCCAAGGGGGAACAGATACGCAGTATTTT
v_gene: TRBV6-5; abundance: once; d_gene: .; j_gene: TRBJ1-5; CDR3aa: CASGWSQPQHF; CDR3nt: TGTGCCAGTGGGTGGAGTCAGCCCCAGCATTTT
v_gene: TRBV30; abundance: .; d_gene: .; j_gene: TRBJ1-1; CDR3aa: CAWSGALTRTEAFF; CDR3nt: TGTGCCTGGAGTGGAGCCCTGACACGGACTGAAGCTTTCTTT
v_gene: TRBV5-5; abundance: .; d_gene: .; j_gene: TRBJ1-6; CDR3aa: CASSSDGSYSPLHF; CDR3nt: TGTGCCAGCAGCTCGGACGGGAGTTATTCACCCCTCCACTTT
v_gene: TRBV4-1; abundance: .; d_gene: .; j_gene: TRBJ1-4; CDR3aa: CASSHRDPGEKLFF; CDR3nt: TGCGCCAGCAGCCATCGTGACCCAGGTGAAAAACTGTTTTTT
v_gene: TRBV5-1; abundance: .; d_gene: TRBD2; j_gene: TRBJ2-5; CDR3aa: CASSSEVAGVDRETQYF; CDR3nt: TGCGCCAGCAGCTCTGAGGTAGCGGGGGTAGATAGGGAGACCCAGTACTTC
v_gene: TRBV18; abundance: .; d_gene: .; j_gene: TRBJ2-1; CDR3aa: CASSPNSDNEQFF; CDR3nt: TGTGCCAGCTCACCGAACTCTGACAATGAGCAGTTCTTC
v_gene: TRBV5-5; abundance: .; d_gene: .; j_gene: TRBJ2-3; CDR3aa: CASSPGVLGSTDTQYF; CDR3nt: TGTGCCAGCAGCCCGGGAGTTCTGGGGTCCACAGATACGCAGTATTTT
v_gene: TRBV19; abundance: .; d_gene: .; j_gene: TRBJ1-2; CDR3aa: CASSIKIDYGYTF; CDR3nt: TGTGCCAGTAGTATAAAGATAGACTATGGCTACACCTTC
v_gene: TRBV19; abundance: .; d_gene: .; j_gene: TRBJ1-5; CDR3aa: CASSTSGGHQPQHF; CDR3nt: TGTGCCAGTAGCACGAGCGGGGGACATCAGCCCCAGCATTTT
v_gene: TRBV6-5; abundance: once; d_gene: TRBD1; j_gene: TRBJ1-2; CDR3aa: CASSRTGGEVGYTF; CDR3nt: TGTGCCAGCAGCAGAACAGGGGGCGAAGTTGGCTACACCTTC
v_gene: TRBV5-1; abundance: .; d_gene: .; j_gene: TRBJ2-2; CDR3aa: CASSLTGDTGELFF; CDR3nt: TGCGCCAGCAGCTTGACGGGGGACACCGGGGAGCTGTTTTTT
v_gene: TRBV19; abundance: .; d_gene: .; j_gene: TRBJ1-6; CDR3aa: CASSNPGSSGTTTLHF; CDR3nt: TGTGCCAGTAGCAACCCCGGAAGTTCCGGGACTACGACCCTCCACTTT
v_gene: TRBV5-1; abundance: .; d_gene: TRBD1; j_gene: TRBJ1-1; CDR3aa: CASSTGTGKGVGEAFF; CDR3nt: TGCGCCAGCAGCACGGGGACAGGGAAGGGAGTGGGGGAAGCTTTCTTT
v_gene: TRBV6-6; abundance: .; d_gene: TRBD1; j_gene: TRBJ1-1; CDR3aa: CASGGPSEGNTEAFF; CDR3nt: TGTGCCTCAGGGGGCCCATCGGAGGGGAACACTGAAGCTTTCTTT
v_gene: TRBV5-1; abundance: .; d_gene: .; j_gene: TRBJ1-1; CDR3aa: CASSSSTQQGKTEAFF; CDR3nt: TGCGCCAGCAGCTCTTCCACCCAACAGGGAAAAACTGAAGCTTTCTTT
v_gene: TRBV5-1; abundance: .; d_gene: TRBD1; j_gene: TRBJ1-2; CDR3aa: CASSPSTGGAVYGYTF; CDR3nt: TGCGCCAGCAGCCCGTCGACAGGGGGCGCAGTCTATGGCTACACCTTC
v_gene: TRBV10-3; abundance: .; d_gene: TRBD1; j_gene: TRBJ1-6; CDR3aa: CAISTFGTGENSPLHF; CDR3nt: TGTGCCATCAGCACCTTTGGGACAGGGGAGAATTCACCCCTCCACTTT
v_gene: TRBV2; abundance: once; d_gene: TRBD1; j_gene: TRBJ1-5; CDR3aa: CASREGQVGNQPQHF; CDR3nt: TGTGCCAGCAGAGAGGGACAGGTGGGCAATCAGCCCCAGCATTTT
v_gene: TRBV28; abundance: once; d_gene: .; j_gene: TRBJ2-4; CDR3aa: CASRTPQGSIQYF; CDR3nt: TGTGCCAGCAGAACTCCTCAGGGTAGCATTCAGTACTTC
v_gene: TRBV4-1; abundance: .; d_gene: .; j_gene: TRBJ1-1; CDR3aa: CASSQVWRGGTEAFF; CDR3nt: TGCGCCAGCAGCCAAGTTTGGCGGGGTGGCACTGAAGCTTTCTTT
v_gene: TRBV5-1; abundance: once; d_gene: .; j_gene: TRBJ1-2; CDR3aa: CASSTHSPAYGYTF; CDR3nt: TGCGCCAGCAGCACCCACAGTCCCGCCTATGGCTACACCTTC
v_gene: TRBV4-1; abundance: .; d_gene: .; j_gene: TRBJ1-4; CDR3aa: CASSQGTVNGEKLFF; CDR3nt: TGCGCCAGCAGCCAAGGGACTGTAAACGGGGAAAAACTGTTTTTT
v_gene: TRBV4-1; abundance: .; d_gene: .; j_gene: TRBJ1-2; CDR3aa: CASSQDRWRSNYGYTF; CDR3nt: TGCGCCAGCAGCCAAGATAGGTGGAGATCTAACTATGGCTACACCTTC
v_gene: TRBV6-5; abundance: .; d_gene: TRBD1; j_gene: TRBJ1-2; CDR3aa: CASRPEDRGWRGYTF; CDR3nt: TGTGCCAGCAGACCCGAGGACAGGGGATGGCGTGGCTACACCTTC
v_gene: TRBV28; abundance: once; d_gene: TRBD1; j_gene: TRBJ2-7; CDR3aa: CASSLFRDRNYEQYF; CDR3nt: TGTGCCAGCAGTTTATTCCGGGACAGGAACTACGAGCAGTACTTC
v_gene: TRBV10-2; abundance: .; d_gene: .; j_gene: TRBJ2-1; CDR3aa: CASSARPRGSYNEQFF; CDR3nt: TGCGCCAGCAGTGCACGACCCCGGGGTTCCTACAATGAGCAGTTCTTC
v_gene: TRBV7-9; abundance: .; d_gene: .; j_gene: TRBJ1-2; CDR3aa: CASSPREGYGYTF; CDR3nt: TGTGCCAGCAGCCCGAGGGAGGGATATGGCTACACCTTC
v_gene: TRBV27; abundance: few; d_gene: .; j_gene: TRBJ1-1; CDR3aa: CASSAIRDTNEAFF; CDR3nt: TGTGCCAGCAGTGCGATCCGGGACACCAACGAAGCTTTCTTT
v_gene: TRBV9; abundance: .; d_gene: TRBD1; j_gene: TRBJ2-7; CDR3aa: CASSPADRLAEQYF; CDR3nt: TGTGCCAGCAGCCCCGCGGACAGGTTGGCCGAGCAGTACTTC
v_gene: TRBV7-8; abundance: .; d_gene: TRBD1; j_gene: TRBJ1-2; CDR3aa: CASSLGGTALKTYGYTF; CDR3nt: TGTGCCAGCAGCTTAGGGGGGACAGCCTTAAAAACTTATGGCTACACCTTC
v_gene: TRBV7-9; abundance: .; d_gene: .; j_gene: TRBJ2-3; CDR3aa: CASSLSRGSPTDTQYF; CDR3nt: TGTGCCAGCAGCTTAAGTAGGGGGTCCCCCACAGATACGCAGTATTTT
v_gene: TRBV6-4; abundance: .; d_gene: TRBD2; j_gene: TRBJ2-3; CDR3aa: CASSLSGLPRPVTQYF; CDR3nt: TGTGCCAGCAGCCTCTCGGGACTACCTAGACCGGTTACGCAGTATTTT
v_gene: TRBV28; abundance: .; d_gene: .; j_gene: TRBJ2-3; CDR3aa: CASIPDLRTDTQYF; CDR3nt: TGTGCCAGCATCCCAGACTTGCGCACAGATACGCAGTATTTT
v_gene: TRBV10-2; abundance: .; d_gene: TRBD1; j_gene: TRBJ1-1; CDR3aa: CASTSLQGANTEAFF; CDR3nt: TGCGCCAGCACCTCCTTACAGGGGGCTAACACTGAAGCTTTCTTT
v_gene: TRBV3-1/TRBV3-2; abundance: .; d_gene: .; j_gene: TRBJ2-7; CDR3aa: CASSQETGGAFNEQYF; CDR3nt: TGTGCCAGCAGCCAAGAAACCGGAGGAGCATTCAACGAGCAGTACTTC
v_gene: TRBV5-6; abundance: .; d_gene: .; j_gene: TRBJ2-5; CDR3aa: CASSLAPDMGETQYF; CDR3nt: TGTGCCAGCAGCTTGGCCCCAGACATGGGAGAGACCCAGTACTTC
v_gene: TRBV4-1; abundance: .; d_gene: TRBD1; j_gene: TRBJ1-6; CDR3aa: CASSPGQGGVSYNSPLHF; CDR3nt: TGCGCCAGCAGCCCGGGACAGGGTGGGGTCTCCTATAATTCACCCCTCCACTTT